The 30 T cell receptor beta chains below all came from one sample that was sequenced in a study of post-analysis software for immune sequencing data. General observations from the study: The five TRBV segments detected at higher frequency in patients than in controls included TRBV5-6, TRBV5-1 and TRBV20-1.

Included in the TCR beta cDNA libraries were unique molecular identifiers. TCRdb re-analysed the PCR reads in MiXCR, keeping a single row per CDR3 protein. The sample lists hundreds of thousands of distinct CDR3 sequences, around 40% occurring once. The antigens for these receptors are not known. The specimen was blood. Receptor source: a girl aged 10 to 17 with multiple sclerosis.

There are a few counts of this clonotype. This chain connects TRBV28 to TRBJ1-5; D ambiguous. The germline V gene encodes CDR1 MDHEN and CDR2 SYDVKM. This CDR3 is 16 amino acids long. V lost 1 base to trimming and J lost 1 base, with 11 bases between them. This chain's CDR3 is CASSLFSYSSNQPQHF. Written as DNA, the CDR3 is TGTGCCAGCAGTTTATTCAGCTATTCGAGCAATCAGCCCCAGCATTTT. The full variable domain, in which reference TRBV28 and TRBJ1-5 provide the parts outside the CDR3, is DVKVTQSSRYLVKRTGEKVFLECVQDMDHENMFWYRQDPGLGLRLIYFSYDVKMKEKGDIPEGYSVSREKKERFSLILESASTNQTSMYLCASSLFSYSSNQPQHFGDGTRLSIL.

V usage is TRBV7-8 and J usage is TRBJ1-5; D may be TRBD1 (6 bases). V was shortened by 6 bases and J by 5 bases, with 8 bases between the two germline ends. CDR3 length: 12 residues. Germline loops: CDR1 SGHVS, CDR2 FQNEAQ. CDR3 sequence (DNA): TGTGCCAGCAGAGCAGGGGATCAGCCCCAGCATTTT. This translates into CASRAGDQPQHF. Full variable domain (rest looked up from reference TRBV7-8 and TRBJ1-5): GAGVSQSPRYKVAKRGQDVALRCDPISGHVSLFWYQQALGQGPEFLTYFQNEAQLDKSGLPSDRFFAERPEGSVSTLKIQRTQQEDSAVYLCASRAGDQPQHFGDGTRLSIL.

This clonotype has just a few counts. The gene calls are TRBV29-1 and TRBJ2-7; D tentatively fits TRBD1 or TRBD2 (5 bases each). Between the trimmed V and J ends, which lost 0 bases and 4 bases, there was a span of 13 bases. This CDR3 has 14 residues. The germline CDR1 and CDR2 sequences are SQVTM and ANQGSEA. This CDR3 is CSVEDRGRRYEQYF. CDR3 DNA: TGCAGCGTTGAAGATCGGGGACGCCGGTACGAGCAGTACTTC.

The chain employs TRBV7-8 and TRBJ2-6; maybe TRBD1 (6 bases). The CDR3 extends over 17 amino acids. V lost 5 bases, J lost 2 bases, and 16 bases lay in between. CDR1 is SGHVS, CDR2 FQNEAQ, per germline. In DNA, the CDR3 is TGTGCCAGCAGCCAGCAGGGGAAGATGACTGGGGCCAACGTCCTGACTTTC. It translates to CASSQQGKMTGANVLTF. Together with reference TRBV7-8 and TRBJ2-6, the CDR3 gives the full variable domain: GAGVSQSPRYKVAKRGQDVALRCDPISGHVSLFWYQQALGQGPEFLTYFQNEAQLDKSGLPSDRFFAERPEGSVSTLKIQRTQQEDSAVYLCASSQQGKMTGANVLTFGAGSRLTVL.

The chain has TRBV2 and TRBJ1-2, with D perhaps matching TRBD1 (6 bases). CDR3 length: 13 residues. Germline V gene lookup returns CDR1 SNHLY and CDR2 FYNNEI. V was shortened by 8 bases and J by 8 bases, with 18 bases between the two germline ends. CDR3 DNA: TGTGCCAGCGGGACCAACAGGGAATTCGGCTACACCTTC. Translation gives CASGTNREFGYTF.

V usage is TRBV7-2 and J usage is TRBJ1-4, with 7 bases fitting TRBD1. The ends lost 0 bases at V and 5 bases at J; junction bases unmatched: 3. The germline V gene has CDR1 SGHTA and CDR2 FQGNSA. CDR3 length equals 15 residues. CDR3 residues: CASSLAARGNEKLFF. The CDR3 DNA reads as TGTGCCAGCAGCTTAGCGGCCAGGGGGAATGAAAAACTGTTTTTT.

J is TRBJ2-3 and V is TRBV7-9; D remains unclear. CDR3 length: 14 amino acids. Germline V lookup: CDR1 SEHNR, CDR2 FQNEAQ (reference sequence). The V gene lost 3 bases and the J gene lost 1 base, with 8 bases spanning the gap. CDR3 residues: CASSLSQRTDTQYF. The DNA for the CDR3 is TGTGCCAGCAGCTTGTCCCAACGCACAGATACGCAGTATTTT.

The gene calls are TRBV7-2 and TRBJ1-2; no reliable D call. Trimming left V 1 base short and J 3 bases short, with 15 bases between. The CDR3 covers 16 residues. From germline, CDR1 is SGHTA and CDR2 FQGNSA. The CDR3 protein is CASSLVVGRIDYGYTF. CDR3 bases: TGTGCCAGCAGCTTAGTTGTCGGCCGGATAGACTATGGCTACACCTTC.

This chain uses TRBV12-3 or TRBV12-4 with TRBJ1-1; 7 bases map to TRBD1. This CDR3 spans 12 amino acids. J lost 8 bases, V lost 6 bases, and 6 bases had no gene match. The CDR3 loop reads CASSPQGIEAFF. The CDR3 DNA reads TGTGCCAGCAGCCCACAGGGGATCGAAGCTTTCTTT.

The genes are TRBV20-1 and TRBJ2-1; D call uncertain. The ends were cut back, 2 bases at V and 7 bases at J, with 24 bases in the middle. The CDR3 sequence is 17 residues long. The germline V gene has CDR1 DFQATT and CDR2 SNEGSKA (reference sequence). The CDR3 sequence: CSARSLASSPLHNEQFF. The DNA of the CDR3 is TGCAGTGCTAGATCCCTCGCCAGCTCCCCTCTGCATAATGAGCAGTTCTTC.

The sample holds a few counts of this clonotype. V and J are TRBV29-1 and TRBJ1-5; the match to TRBD1 covers 10 bases. Germline-derived CDR1 and CDR2 are SQVTM and ANQGSEA. Trimming removed 6 bases from V and 4 bases from J; junction bases left unmatched: 3. The CDR3 loop spans 13 amino acids. For the CDR3, the DNA is TGCAGCGTCGGACAGGGGGGTAATCAGCCCCAGCATTTT. It translates to CSVGQGGNQPQHF.

This clonotype was seen at least ten times. This chain uses TRBV5-1 with TRBJ1-1; possibly TRBD1 for D (5 bases). This CDR3 region has 16 residues. V lost 6 bases and J lost 3, with 21 bases in between. CDR1 is SGHRS, CDR2 YFSETQ, per germline. Written as DNA, the CDR3 is TGCGCCAGCAAGGGACGGATGATTTTGGCGGACACTGAAGCTTTCTTT. Amino acid sequence: CASKGRMILADTEAFF.

The chain links TRBV5-6 to TRBJ1-2, with D uncertain. CDR3 size: 13 residues. Germline loops: CDR1 SGHDT, CDR2 YYEEEE. V lost 4 bases and J 2 bases, leaving 9 bases between the germline ends. The CDR3 DNA reads TGTGCCAGCAGCGGAACAGAGAACTATGGCTACACCTTC. Translated, it gives CASSGTENYGYTF.

The chain uses TRBV6-4 and TRBJ2-1; no clear D gene. CDR3 length: 13 residues. V was clipped by 3 bases and J by 7 bases, with 10 bases between them. Germline-derived CDR1 and CDR2 are MRHNA and SNTAGT. CDR3 sequence reads: CASSETILNEQFF. The CDR3 nucleotides are TGTGCCAGCAGTGAAACAATCTTGAATGAGCAGTTCTTC.

The chain links TRBV12-1 to TRBJ2-7; TRBD2 is the table's D call, not checked against the DNA. TRBV12-1 is termed a pseudogene. The CDR3 runs to 15 residues. CDR3 amino acids: CASSGWAAGDDEQYF. DNA for the CDR3: TGTGCCAGCAGCGGTTGGGCTGCGGGAGATGACGAGCAGTACTTC.

V usage is TRBV20-1 and J usage is TRBJ1-2, with 12 positions matching TRBD1. Germline loops: CDR1 DFQATT, CDR2 SNEGSKA (reference sequence). The ends lost 1 base at V and 2 bases at J; junction bases unmatched: 8. This CDR3 contains 17 residues. The CDR3 DNA reads as TGCAGTGCTAGAGGCCGGGGACAGGGGGCAGTCAACTATGGCTACACCTTC. Amino acid sequence: CSARGRGQGAVNYGYTF.

This clonotype was seen a handful of times. Compared with germline, one end of the junction differs, possibly owing to a read error. The chain recombines TRBV12-3 or TRBV12-4 with TRBJ2-7; 9 bases are shared with TRBD2. The CDR3 has 14 amino acids. The CDR3 coding sequence is TGTGCCAGCAGTGTAGCGGGAGAGTCGCTGGAGCAGTACTTC. Translating gives CASSVAGESLEQYF.

The chain recombines TRBV6-5 with TRBJ2-3, with D tentatively TRBD1 (6 bases). Germline V gene data show CDR1 as MNHEY and CDR2 as SVGAGI. The CDR3 consists of 13 residues. V shed 6 bases and J shed 7 bases, with 14 bases lying between them. The DNA of the CDR3 is TGTGCCAGCAGCCCGGACAGAACCAATACGCAGTATTTT. Translating gives CASSPDRTNTQYF.

This clonotype has just a few counts. The genes are TRBV6-5 and TRBJ2-1; TRBD2 might be the D (6 bases). CDR1 MNHEY and CDR2 SVGAGI come from the germline V gene. Deletions cut 0 bases from V and 4 bases from J, with 16 bases between. CDR3 size: 17 residues. The CDR3 bases are TGTGCCAGCAGTTACTCGATGCCGGGAGAATTGTACAATGAGCAGTTCTTC. Its translation is CASSYSMPGELYNEQFF.

V and J are TRBV3-1 and TRBJ2-1; TRBD2 might be the D (6 bases). This CDR3 comprises 15 residues. Germline CDR1 and CDR2: LGHDT and YNNKEL (reference sequence). Trimming cost V 1 base and J 6 bases, with 13 bases left between them. CDR3 in DNA: TGTGCCAGCAGCCAAGGACAGCTCGGGAGCAATGAGCAGTTCTTC. It encodes CASSQGQLGSNEQFF.

There are a few counts of this clonotype. The chain joins TRBV29-1 to TRBJ2-3, with TRBD2 as a possible D gene (6 bases). Germline CDR1 SQVTM, CDR2 ANQGSEA. V lost 6 bases to trimming and J lost 5 bases, with 15 bases between them. The CDR3 runs 13 residues. The CDR3 DNA reads TGCAGCGTGGAGACTAGTCACGGAGATACGCAGTATTTT. It codes for CSVETSHGDTQYF.

Only a few counts were recorded for this clonotype. This chain joins TRBV7-9 and TRBJ2-5; either TRBD1 or TRBD2 may fit D (6 bases each). The last part of the DNA fits TRBJ2-7 better; the J call may be wrong. The CDR3 runs to 16 residues. Looked up from germline, CDR1 is SEHNR and CDR2 is FQNEAQ (reference sequence). The CDR3 nucleotides read TGTGCCAGCAGTCGAAGGGGGGACCAAGGCTGGAACGAGCAGTACTTC. It specifies CASSRRGDQGWNEQYF.

The rearrangement uses TRBV28 and TRBJ2-4; TRBD2 matches at 8 bases. From germline, CDR1 is MDHEN and CDR2 SYDVKM. With V trimmed by 7 bases and J by 7 bases, 3 bases remained unmatched. The CDR3 is 12 amino acids. The CDR3 sequence is CASTGGLNIQYF. In DNA form, the CDR3 reads TGTGCCAGCACGGGAGGGCTCAACATTCAGTACTTC.

The J gene is TRBJ2-5, the V gene TRBV5-1; TRBD1 is a possible D gene (6 bases). The J call may be wrong; the DNA end is better matched by TRBJ2-7. The CDR3 covers 15 residues. Germline CDR1 is SGHRS and CDR2 is YFSETQ. CDR3 sequence: CASSLGRTVSYEQYF. The CDR3 bases are TGCGCCAGCAGCTTGGGGAGGACAGTTTCATACGAGCAGTACTTC.

The V call is TRBV7-2, the J call TRBJ2-1; D might be TRBD2 (5 bases). With 2 bases removed from V and 4 bases from J, the gap between germline ends came to 18 bases. In germline, CDR1 is SGHTA, CDR2 FQGNSA. The CDR3 loop spans 17 amino acids. The CDR3 bases are TGTGCCAGCAGCTTATCGCTAGCCGGAGGTCCATACAATGAGCAGTTCTTC. Its protein is CASSLSLAGGPYNEQFF.

This clonotype was detected a few times. The rearrangement joins TRBV7-8 to TRBJ2-3; D unresolved. The CDR3 spans 16 residues. V lost 4 bases and J 1 base, leaving 15 bases between the germline ends. The germline gives CDR1 SGHVS, CDR2 FQNEAQ. The CDR3 nucleotides read TGTGCCAGCAGCTCACACCCGAGCGTCGGCACAGATACGCAGTATTTT. This encodes CASSSHPSVGTDTQYF.

The chain recombines TRBV12-3 or TRBV12-4 with TRBJ2-5; D possibly matches TRBD1 or TRBD2 (5 bases each). Deletions cut 3 bases from V and 4 bases from J, with 15 bases between. The CDR3 length is 15 residues. The CDR3 loop reads CASSFSGLALETQYF. Written as DNA, the CDR3 is TGTGCCAGCAGTTTTTCGGGGCTAGCCCTAGAGACCCAGTACTTC.

This clonotype was seen only a few times. The chain combines TRBV5-8 with TRBJ2-3; 7 nucleotides agree with TRBD2. The CDR3 is made up of 17 amino acids. The ends lost 1 base at V and 0 bases at J; junction bases unmatched: 8. Germline-derived CDR1 and CDR2 are SGHTS and YDEGEE. The CDR3 bases are TGTGCCAGCAGCTTGCAAGCGGGGCACTCTAGCACAGATACGCAGTATTTT. This codes for CASSLQAGHSSTDTQYF.

The table lists this clonotype with a few counts. This chain uses TRBV7-9 with TRBJ2-7; 9 bases align to TRBD2. From germline, CDR1 is SEHNR and CDR2 FQNEAQ (reference sequence). Germline trimming cut 2 bases from V and 6 bases from J; bases unmatched to any gene: 11. This CDR3 is 16 amino acids long. CDR3 bases: TGTGCCAGCAGCTTATCCCCCCGGACTAGCGATCCCGAGCAGTACTTC. This sequence encodes CASSLSPRTSDPEQYF.

This clonotype was picked up a small number of times. This CDR3 reads CASSPEGGPTEAFF. The CDR3, as DNA: TGCGCCAGCAGCCCAGAGGGGGGGCCAACTGAAGCTTTCTTT. The V call is TRBV4-3, the J call TRBJ1-1; D possibly corresponds to TRBD1 (6 bases). The CDR3 covers 14 residues. Germline lookup yields CDR1 LGHNA and CDR2 YSLEER. V lost 4 bases and J 5 bases, leaving 14 bases between the germline ends.